This T cell receptor (beta chain) is from a study of OX40 agonist ivuxolimab in advanced cancers. Study details: Melanoma, hepatocellular carcinoma, head and neck or renal cell cancer occurred in dose-escalation patients. Enrollees could have had prior anti-PD-1, anti-PD-L1 or anti-CTLA-4 therapy, which more than 30% had received.

Germline values: CDR1 SEHNR, CDR2 FQNEAQ (reference sequence). V lost 1 base to trimming and J lost 5 bases; unmatched junction nucleotides: 8. CDR3 length: 15 residues. Repertoires were generated with immunoSEQ multiplex PCR, while TCRdb's copy carries only in-frame clones and drops some. The table shows about 25,000 clones, with 65% to 90% occurring only once. Details on this clone: The target antigen is unknown.

Broader study findings: Normalized expansion of T-cell clones was also low for some nonresponders. Patients who responded partially at 0.1-3.0 mg/kg showed clonal expansion ranking among the lowest.

This TCR was sampled from an adult with an advanced solid tumor such as melanoma, head and neck, liver or kidney cancer. The sequencing used CD4+ or CD8+ T cells sorted from blood, collected in a trial of the OX40 agonist ivuxolimab. The J gene is TRBJ2-7, the V gene TRBV7-9, with TRBD2 identical over 7 bases. CDR3 amino acids: CASSLVSGGLNEQYF. The CDR3 DNA reads TGTGCCAGCAGCTTAGTCTCGGGGGGTCTGAACGAGCAGTACTTC.